The T cell receptor beta chain described here comes from a study of shared clonotypes between healthy human individuals. For the study at large: Plates per donor: three CD4 naive, three CD4 memory, two CD8 naive, one CD8 memory. Study outcomes and limitations: Compared with memory subsets, naive subsets generally had larger estimated richness. Lower generation probabilities were found for non-shared clonotypes than for those shared by all four donors.

The protocol was immunoSEQ multiplex PCR, while the TCRdb copy is restricted to in-frame clones and leaves out a portion. The sample yields 900,000 to 1,200,000 clones, roughly 74% seen once. This CDR3 region has 12 residues. Germline-derived CDR1 and CDR2 are SGHTA and FQGNSA. With respect to this clone: The antigen remains unidentified. One end of the junction is discordant with germline, which a read error may explain.

The sequencing input was memory CD4+ T cells from PBMCs. Subset defined: CD45RA-negative fraction. The clonotype comes from a man aged 18 to 29 in good health. Some clones in this sample may be carry-over from other donors' samples. The chain combines TRBV7-2 with TRBJ2-4; no clear D gene. DNA for the CDR3: TGTGCCAGCAGCGCCCATGCCCGGGTTGGGCACTTC. Translation gives CASSAHARVGHF.